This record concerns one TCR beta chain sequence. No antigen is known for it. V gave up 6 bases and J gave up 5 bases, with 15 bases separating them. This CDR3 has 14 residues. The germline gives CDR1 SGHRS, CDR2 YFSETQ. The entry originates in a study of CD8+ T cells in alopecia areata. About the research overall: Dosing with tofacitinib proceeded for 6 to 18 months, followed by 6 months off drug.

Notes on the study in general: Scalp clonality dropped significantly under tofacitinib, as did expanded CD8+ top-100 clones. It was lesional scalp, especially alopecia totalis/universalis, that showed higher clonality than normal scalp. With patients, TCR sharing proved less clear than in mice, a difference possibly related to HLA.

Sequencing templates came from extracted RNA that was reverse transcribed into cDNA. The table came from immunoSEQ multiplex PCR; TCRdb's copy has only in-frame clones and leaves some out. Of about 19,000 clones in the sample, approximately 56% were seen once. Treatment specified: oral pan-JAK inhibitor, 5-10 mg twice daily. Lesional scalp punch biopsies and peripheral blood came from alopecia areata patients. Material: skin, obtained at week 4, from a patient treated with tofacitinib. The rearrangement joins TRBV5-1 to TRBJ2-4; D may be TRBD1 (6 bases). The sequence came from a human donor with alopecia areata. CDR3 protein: CASTLQGAENIQYF. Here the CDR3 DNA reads TGCGCCAGCACCCTACAGGGAGCAGAAAACATTCAGTACTTC.